This T cell receptor beta chain was sequenced for a study of graft-versus-host responses after intestinal transplantation. Study-level information: Isolated intestinal, liver-intestinal, or multivisceral transplants had been given to the recipients. Study-wide results and limits: Ileal or blood samples showed some GvH clones first, and such clones were also found in recipient marrow.

Turning to this clone: The antigen is unknown.

Libraries were prepared by immunoSEQ multiplex PCR; TCRdb keeps only in-frame clonotypes and omits some of them. Of some 9,300 clones in the sample, under 95% are singletons; the top ten hold 2.3%. V lost 6 bases, J lost 4 bases, and 3 bases stayed unmatched. The CDR3 totals 13 residues. Germline V gene lookup returns CDR1 MNHNS and CDR2 SASEGT. This specimen consisted of PBMCs, obtained roughly 44 days after intestinal transplant. V usage is TRBV6-1 and J usage is TRBJ2-7, with 10 bases aligning to TRBD2. This TCR was sampled from a human patient who received an intestinal transplant, so some T cells may come from the graft donor. The CDR3 sequence is CASRGLAVYEQYF. DNA of the CDR3: TGTGCCAGCAGAGGACTAGCGGTTTACGAGCAGTACTTC.